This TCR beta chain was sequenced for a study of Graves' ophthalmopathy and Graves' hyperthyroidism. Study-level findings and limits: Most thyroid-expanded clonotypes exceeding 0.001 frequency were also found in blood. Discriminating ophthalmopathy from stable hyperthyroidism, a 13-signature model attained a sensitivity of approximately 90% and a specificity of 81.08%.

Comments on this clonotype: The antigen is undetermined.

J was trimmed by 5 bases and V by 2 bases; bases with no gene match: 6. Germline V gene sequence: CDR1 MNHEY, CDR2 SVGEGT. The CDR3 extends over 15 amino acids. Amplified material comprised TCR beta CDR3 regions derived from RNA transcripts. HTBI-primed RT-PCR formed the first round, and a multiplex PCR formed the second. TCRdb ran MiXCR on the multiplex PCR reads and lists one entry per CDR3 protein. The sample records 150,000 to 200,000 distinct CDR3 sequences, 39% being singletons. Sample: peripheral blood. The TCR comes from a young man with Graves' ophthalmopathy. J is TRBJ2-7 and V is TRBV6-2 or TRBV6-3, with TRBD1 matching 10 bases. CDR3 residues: CASSYLDRGLDEQYF. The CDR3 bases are TGTGCCAGCAGTTACCTTGACAGGGGGCTCGACGAGCAGTACTTC.